The clone carrying this T cell receptor (beta chain) was observed a few times. Its specificity is not known. The V end lost 2 bases, the J end lost 4 bases, and 18 bases lay between the germline ends. The CDR3 runs to 17 residues. CDR1 MDHEN and CDR2 SYDVKM come from the germline V gene. The entry originates in a study of T-cell reconstitution after alpha-beta-depleted transplantation in children. Study observations and caveats: The study reportedly traced alpha-beta T cells about two months after transplant to several hundred expanded graft clones. At the one-year point after transplant, T-cell counts and TCRbeta diversity were found to come mostly from T cells that had been newly produced. Surviving recipient cells, namely T cells and thymic progenitors, were the source of high day-60 TCRbeta diversity in some patients.

Unique molecular identifiers featured in how the TCRbeta library was prepared. TCRdb analysed the PCR reads with MiXCR anew, one entry per CDR3 protein. The sample shows about 980,000 distinct CDR3 sequences, around 30% of them seen only once. The chain has TRBV28 and TRBJ2-1; tentatively, D is TRBD2 (5 bases). The sequence derives from a boy under two years old who had a stem cell transplant for SCID, so the T cells may come from the graft donor. Sequencing used PBMCs, mostly from graft donor cells, obtained 360 days after TCRalphabeta/CD19-depleted stem cell transplant. The CDR3 region has the DNA TGTGCCAGCAGTTTAAGAACGGGAACGCGCACTTACAATGAGCAGTTCTTC. It specifies CASSLRTGTRTYNEQFF.